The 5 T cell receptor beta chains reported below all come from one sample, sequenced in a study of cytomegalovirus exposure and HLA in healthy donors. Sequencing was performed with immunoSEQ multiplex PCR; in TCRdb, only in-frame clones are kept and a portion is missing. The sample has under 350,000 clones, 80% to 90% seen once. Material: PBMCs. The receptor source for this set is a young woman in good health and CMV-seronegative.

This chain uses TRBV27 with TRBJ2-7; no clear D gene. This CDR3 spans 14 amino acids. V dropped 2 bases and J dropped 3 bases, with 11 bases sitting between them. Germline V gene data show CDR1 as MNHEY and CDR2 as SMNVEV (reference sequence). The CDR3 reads CASSLHPQYYEQYF. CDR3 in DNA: TGTGCCAGCAGTTTACACCCCCAGTACTACGAGCAGTACTTC.

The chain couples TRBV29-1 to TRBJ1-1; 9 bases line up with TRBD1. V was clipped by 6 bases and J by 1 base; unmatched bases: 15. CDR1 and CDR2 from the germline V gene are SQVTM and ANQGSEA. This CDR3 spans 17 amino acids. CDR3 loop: CSVRRQGGLTRNTEAFF. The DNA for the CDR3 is TGCAGCGTAAGAAGACAGGGGGGGCTGACTCGGAACACTGAAGCTTTCTTT. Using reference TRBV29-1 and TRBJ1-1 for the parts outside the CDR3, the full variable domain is SAVISQKPSRDICQRGTSLTIQCQVDSQVTMMFWYRQQPGQSLTLIATANQGSEATYESGFVIDKFPISRPNLTFSTLTVSNMSPEDSSIYLCSVRRQGGLTRNTEAFFGQGTRLTVV.

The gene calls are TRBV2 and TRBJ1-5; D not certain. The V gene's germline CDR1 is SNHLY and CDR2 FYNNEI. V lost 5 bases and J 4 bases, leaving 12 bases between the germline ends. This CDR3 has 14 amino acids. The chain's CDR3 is CASSSTSPNQPQHF. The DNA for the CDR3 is TGTGCCAGCAGTTCTACGAGCCCAAATCAGCCCCAGCATTTT. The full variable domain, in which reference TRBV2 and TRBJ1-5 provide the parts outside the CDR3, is EPEVTQTPSHQVTQMGQEVILRCVPISNHLYFYWYRQILGQKVEFLVSFYNNEISEKSEIFDDQFSVERPDGSNFTLKIRSTKLEDSAMYFCASSSTSPNQPQHFGDGTRLSIL.

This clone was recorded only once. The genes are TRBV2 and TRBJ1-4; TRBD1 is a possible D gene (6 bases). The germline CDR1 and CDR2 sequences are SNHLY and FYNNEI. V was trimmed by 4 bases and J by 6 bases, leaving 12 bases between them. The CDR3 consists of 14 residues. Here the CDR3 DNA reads TGTGCCAGCAGTGCGGCCAGGGGATATGAAAAACTGTTTTTT. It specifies CASSAARGYEKLFF.

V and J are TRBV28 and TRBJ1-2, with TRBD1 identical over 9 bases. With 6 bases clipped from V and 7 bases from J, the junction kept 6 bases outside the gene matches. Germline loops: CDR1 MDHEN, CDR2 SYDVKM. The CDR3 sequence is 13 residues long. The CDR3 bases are TGTGCCAGCAGACAACAGGGGGCGCTTGGCTACACCTTC. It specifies CASRQQGALGYTF.